Below are 32 T cell receptor beta chains sequenced from a single sample in a study of T cell responses to AZD1222 COVID-19 vaccine. Clones were read by immunoSEQ multiplex PCR, and TCRdb kept only the in-frame ones, dropping some. Of 110,000 to 150,000 clones listed, more than 80% were seen once; the top ten hold 1.5% to 2%. This material consisted of peripheral blood, taken on day 0 of AZD1222 vaccination. Receptors were obtained from an adult in good health.

V usage is TRBV19 and J usage is TRBJ2-4; D perhaps matches TRBD2 (5 bases). Trimming stripped 4 bases from V and 1 base from J, with 5 bases between. The V gene's germline CDR1 is LNHDA and CDR2 SQIVND (reference sequence). The CDR3 runs 13 residues. CDR3 residues: CASSSGAKNIQYF. In DNA, the CDR3 is TGTGCCAGTAGTAGCGGGGCCAAAAACATTCAGTACTTC.

V usage is TRBV28 and J usage is TRBJ2-2; a possible D gene is TRBD1 (6 bases). CDR1 MDHEN and CDR2 SYDVKM come from the germline V gene. The CDR3 is 15 residues long. Between the trimmed V and J ends, which lost 4 bases and 1 base, there was a span of 10 bases. The CDR3 sequence is CASSSPGQNTGELFF. The DNA of the CDR3 is TGTGCCAGCAGTTCTCCGGGACAGAACACCGGGGAGCTGTTTTTT.

This clone has a single count. This sequence joins TRBV6-4 and TRBJ1-1; a possible D gene is TRBD1 (6 bases). From germline, CDR1 is MRHNA and CDR2 SNTAGT. Deletions cut 2 bases from V and 8 bases from J, with 12 bases between. The CDR3 covers 13 residues. CDR3 residues: CASSDGGGREAFF. The CDR3, as DNA: TGTGCCAGCAGTGACGGAGGGGGGAGGGAAGCTTTCTTT.

The chain couples TRBV5-1 to TRBJ2-5; D gene unclear. The CDR3 length is 14 residues. The V gene's germline CDR1 is SGHRS and CDR2 YFSETQ. The V and J ends lost 5 bases and 5 bases respectively, with 16 bases between them. The CDR3 loop reads CASRVGPLGETQYF. For the CDR3, the DNA is TGCGCCAGCAGAGTCGGACCCCTCGGGGAGACCCAGTACTTC. Full variable domain (remainder filled in from reference TRBV5-1 and TRBJ2-5): KAGVTQTPRYLIKTRGQQVTLSCSPISGHRSVSWYQQTPGQGLQFLFEYFSETQRNKGNFPGRFSGRQFSNSRSEMNVSTLELGDSALYLCASRVGPLGETQYFGPGTRLLVL.

The chain uses TRBV10-3 and TRBJ2-7; D might be TRBD1 or TRBD2, each matching 6 bases. The CDR3 loop spans 13 amino acids. Looked up from germline, CDR1 is ENHRY and CDR2 is SYGVKD. V shed 8 bases and J shed 2 bases, with 13 bases lying between them. The DNA for the CDR3 is TGTGCCATCGTTGGGGGGCCCACCTACGAGCAGTACTTC. This encodes CAIVGGPTYEQYF.

The chain recombines TRBV7-3 with TRBJ2-1, with TRBD2 matching over 14 bases. The CDR3 extends over 15 amino acids. V trimming: 4 bases; J trimming: 8 bases; junction bases outside the gene matches: 4. CDR1 is SGHTA, CDR2 FQGTGA, per germline. CDR3 nucleotide sequence: TGTGCCAGCAGCTCGGGACTAGCGGGAGTTGATGAGCAGTTCTTC. It yields the protein CASSSGLAGVDEQFF.

This clone appeared a single time. This chain links TRBV7-3 with TRBJ2-3; possibly TRBD1 for D (6 bases). Looked up from germline, CDR1 is SGHTA and CDR2 is FQGTGA. Trimming pared 2 bases from V and 4 bases from J, leaving 13 bases between. The CDR3 length is 15 residues. CDR3 protein: CASSLDGQGPDTQYF. CDR3 nucleotides: TGTGCCAGCAGCTTAGATGGGCAGGGGCCAGATACGCAGTATTTT. Full variable domain (outside the CDR3, taken from reference TRBV7-3 and TRBJ2-3): GAGVSQTPSNKVTEKGKYVELRCDPISGHTALYWYRQSLGQGPEFLIYFQGTGAADDSGLPNDRFFAVRPEGSVSTLKIQRTERGDSAVYLCASSLDGQGPDTQYFGPGTRLTVL.

V and J are TRBV10-3 and TRBJ1-1; D gene uncertain. CDR1 ENHRY and CDR2 SYGVKD come from the germline V gene. The CDR3 is 13 residues long. The ends were cut back, 8 bases at V and 0 bases at J, with 10 bases in the middle. The CDR3 loop reads CAIGPTVNTEAFF. In nucleotides, the CDR3 is TGTGCCATCGGCCCCACAGTGAACACTGAAGCTTTCTTT.

Only one count was recorded for this clone. The chain's CDR3 is CASSLEAQPKFNTGELFF. Written as DNA, the CDR3 is TGTGCCAGCAGCTTAGAGGCGCAACCCAAGTTTAACACCGGGGAGCTGTTTTTT. V gene TRBV7-8 combines with J gene TRBJ2-2; D is undetermined. The germline gives CDR1 SGHVS, CDR2 FQNEAQ. Trimming pared 1 base from V and 2 bases from J, leaving 17 bases between. The CDR3 sequence is 18 residues long.

The chain uses TRBV28 and TRBJ2-7; D unresolved. CDR1 is MDHEN and CDR2 is SYDVKM in the germline V gene. This CDR3 has 16 residues. The V end lost 4 bases, the J end lost 2 bases, and 18 bases lay between the germline ends. The CDR3 reads CASSSPSSGYPYEQYF. The CDR3 DNA reads as TGTGCCAGCAGTTCCCCCTCTTCCGGGTACCCCTACGAGCAGTACTTC. The variable domain in full, with the rest retrieved from reference TRBV28 and TRBJ2-7, is DVKVTQSSRYLVKRTGEKVFLECVQDMDHENMFWYRQDPGLGLRLIYFSYDVKMKEKGDIPEGYSVSREKKERFSLILESASTNQTSMYLCASSSPSSGYPYEQYFGPGTRLTVT.

The V and J genes are TRBV2 and TRBJ1-6; possible D gene TRBD1, 5 bases. The germline gives CDR1 SNHLY, CDR2 FYNNEI. This CDR3 has 16 residues. The germline V and J ends were trimmed by 4 bases and 5 bases, with 15 bases remaining between them. Written as DNA, the CDR3 is TGTGCCAGCAGTGCAAGGGGTAAAAGGGATAATTCACCCCTCCACTTT. It codes for CASSARGKRDNSPLHF.

The genes are TRBV19 and TRBJ1-5; 9 nucleotides align to TRBD1. Trimming cost V 2 bases and J 8 bases; bases outside gene matches: 4. This CDR3 region has 14 residues. Germline-derived CDR1 and CDR2 are LNHDA and SQIVND (reference sequence). The CDR3 DNA reads TGTGCCAGTAGTATATCCGGACAGGGGAAGCCCCAGCATTTT. Encoded protein: CASSISGQGKPQHF.

V is TRBV16 and J is TRBJ2-7; D remains ambiguous. V gave up 0 bases and J gave up 6 bases, with 12 bases separating them. The length of the CDR3 is 14 residues. CDR1 is KGHSY and CDR2 is FQNENV in the germline V gene. In DNA form, the CDR3 reads TGTGCCAGCAGCCAATCCACAGTGCAAGGCGAGCAGTACTTC. Translating gives CASSQSTVQGEQYF.

The chain is built from TRBV6-5 and TRBJ2-1; 8 bases are shared with TRBD2. The CDR3 sequence is 13 residues long. The junction had 8 bases not matched to a gene; V was cut back by 8 bases and J by 8 bases. Germline lookup yields CDR1 MNHEY and CDR2 SVGAGI. CDR3 protein: CASFPGGPDEQFF. The CDR3 DNA sequence: TGTGCCAGCTTCCCGGGAGGGCCGGATGAGCAGTTCTTC.

The gene calls are TRBV11-3 and TRBJ1-1, with TRBD1 as a possible D gene (5 bases). The germline V gene has CDR1 SGHNT and CDR2 YENEEA. V lost 0 bases to trimming and J lost 8 bases, with 10 bases between them. The CDR3 consists of 13 residues. CDR3 amino acids: CASSLERNREAFF. The CDR3 nucleotides read TGTGCCAGCAGCTTAGAGAGGAACAGGGAAGCTTTCTTT.

The chain carries TRBV14 and TRBJ2-3, with D maybe TRBD2 (6 bases). V was cut by 2 bases and J by 4 bases, with 16 bases left in between. The CDR3 length is 16 residues. In germline, CDR1 is SGHDN, CDR2 FVKESK. The CDR3 DNA sequence: TGTGCCAGCAGCCAATGGGACGGGGGAGGCGCAGATACGCAGTATTTT. This sequence encodes CASSQWDGGGADTQYF.

This clone has only one observation. The CDR3 DNA reads TGTGCCAGCAGCTGGGGACAGGGTCTTGAAGCTTTCTTT. Protein sequence: CASSWGQGLEAFF. The chain is built from TRBV5-5 and TRBJ1-1; 9 bases map to TRBD1. Trimming cost V 3 bases and J 7 bases; bases outside gene matches: 4. CDR1 is SGHKS, CDR2 YYEKEE, per germline (reference sequence). The CDR3 is 13 residues long.

The V gene is TRBV2, the J gene TRBJ2-2; D is possibly TRBD1 or TRBD2 (6 bases each). V lost 7 bases and J lost 4, with 13 bases in between. The CDR3 loop spans 14 amino acids. The germline CDR1 and CDR2 sequences are SNHLY and FYNNEI. The CDR3 nucleotides read TGTGCCAGCAATGGGGGGCTACCCACCGGGGAGCTGTTTTTT. Translating gives CASNGGLPTGELFF.

This clone was detected once. This chain connects TRBV10-1 to TRBJ1-5; perhaps TRBD1 as D (6 bases). V dropped 4 bases and J dropped 5 bases, with 9 bases sitting between them. Germline loops: CDR1 WNHNN, CDR2 SYGVQD (reference sequence). The CDR3 covers 13 residues. DNA for the CDR3: TGCGCCAGCAGTGCAGGGGTCTATCAGCCCCAGCATTTT. It is translated as CASSAGVYQPQHF.

This chain links TRBV28 with TRBJ2-3; 11 nucleotides align to TRBD2. CDR1 and CDR2 from the germline V gene are MDHEN and SYDVKM. This CDR3 spans 23 amino acids. Trimming cost V 3 bases and J 2 bases; bases outside gene matches: 25. The DNA for the CDR3 is TGTGCCAGCAGTTTCTTAGGACAGGGGAGGATTAAGGGACTAGCGGAAATCACAGATACGCAGTATTTT. It translates to CASSFLGQGRIKGLAEITDTQYF.

The gene calls are TRBV11-3 and TRBJ1-1; D is unresolved. The CDR3 is made up of 12 amino acids. The V and J ends lost 8 bases and 2 bases respectively, with 9 bases between them. Germline V gene data show CDR1 as SGHNT and CDR2 as YENEEA. The chain's CDR3 is CASGMDNTEAFF. As DNA, the CDR3 is TGTGCCAGCGGCATGGATAACACTGAAGCTTTCTTT.

This clone was counted only a few times. The chain recombines TRBV5-1 with TRBJ1-6; TRBD1 might be the D (5 bases). This CDR3 is built from 19 residues. Trimming pared 2 bases from V and 4 bases from J, leaving 22 bases between. Germline V gives CDR1 SGHRS, CDR2 YFSETQ. For the CDR3, the DNA is TGCGCCAGCAGCTTTGCACGGGGCCGAAAAGATAATTATAATTCACCCCTCCACTTT. As protein: CASSFARGRKDNYNSPLHF. Combining the CDR3 with reference TRBV5-1 and TRBJ1-6 gives the whole variable domain KAGVTQTPRYLIKTRGQQVTLSCSPISGHRSVSWYQQTPGQGLQFLFEYFSETQRNKGNFPGRFSGRQFSNSRSEMNVSTLELGDSALYLCASSFARGRKDNYNSPLHFGNGTRLTVT.

V and J are TRBV2 and TRBJ1-2; D unresolved. V was shortened by 7 bases and J by 2 bases, with 11 bases between the two germline ends. This CDR3 is 13 amino acids long. The V gene's germline CDR1 is SNHLY and CDR2 FYNNEI. The CDR3, as DNA: TGTGCCAGCATAGAGCCCTACAACTATGGCTACACCTTC. It yields the protein CASIEPYNYGYTF. Variable domain in full (rest from reference TRBV2 and TRBJ1-2): EPEVTQTPSHQVTQMGQEVILRCVPISNHLYFYWYRQILGQKVEFLVSFYNNEISEKSEIFDDQFSVERPDGSNFTLKIRSTKLEDSAMYFCASIEPYNYGYTFGSGTRLTVV.

The rearrangement joins TRBV5-5 to TRBJ1-2; TRBD1 matches at 8 bases. Germline values: CDR1 SGHKS, CDR2 YYEKEE (reference sequence). The CDR3 loop spans 15 amino acids. Trimming cost V 0 bases and J 2 bases; bases outside gene matches: 3. CDR3 sequence (DNA): TGTGCCAGCAGCTTGGTATGGACAGGGAACTATGGCTACACCTTC. This sequence encodes CASSLVWTGNYGYTF.

The chain links TRBV19 to TRBJ1-2; TRBD1 aligns across 8 bases. This CDR3 is 18 amino acids long. CDR1 LNHDA and CDR2 SQIVND come from the germline V gene (reference sequence). The V and J ends lost 4 bases and 4 bases, in that order; junction bases with no gene match: 17. Here the CDR3 reads CASSTARLQGAGGYGYTF. Here the CDR3 DNA reads TGTGCCAGTAGTACCGCCCGACTTCAGGGGGCAGGCGGCTATGGCTACACCTTC.

The chain couples TRBV30 to TRBJ1-4; D is undetermined. Between the trimmed V and J ends, which lost 2 bases and 6 bases, there was a span of 4 bases. Germline CDR1 reads GTSNPN; CDR2 reads SVGIG (reference sequence). The CDR3 extends over 11 amino acids. CDR3 bases: TGTGCCTGGAGTTCTGATGAAAAACTGTTTTTT. Amino acids: CAWSSDEKLFF.

CDR3 in amino acids: CASSIPGYSNQPQHF. The CDR3 nucleotides are TGTGCCAGTAGTATCCCGGGATATAGCAATCAGCCCCAGCATTTT. The rearrangement links TRBV19 to TRBJ1-5; D is unresolved. This CDR3 comprises 15 residues. Per the germline V gene, CDR1 is LNHDA and CDR2 is SQIVND (reference sequence). V lost 3 bases and J 0 bases, leaving 9 bases between the germline ends. Full variable domain (remainder filled in from reference TRBV19 and TRBJ1-5): DGGITQSPKYLFRKEGQNVTLSCEQNLNHDAMYWYRQDPGQGLRLIYYSQIVNDFQKGDIAEGYSVSREKKESFPLTVTSAQKNPTAFYLCASSIPGYSNQPQHFGDGTRLSIL.

This rearrangement joins TRBV5-5 to TRBJ2-1; D is unresolved. This CDR3 comprises 13 residues. V gave up 5 bases and J gave up 4 bases, with 10 bases separating them. Germline V lookup: CDR1 SGHKS, CDR2 YYEKEE (reference sequence). The DNA for the CDR3 is TGTGCCAGCAGTAAAGATAATTACAATGAGCAGTTCTTC. This encodes CASSKDNYNEQFF.

The chain has TRBV7-6 and TRBJ2-1; either TRBD1 or TRBD2 may fit D (5 bases each). This CDR3 has 16 amino acids. The germline gives CDR1 SGHVS, CDR2 FNYEAQ. The V gene lost 6 bases and the J gene lost 1 base, with 16 bases spanning the gap. The CDR3 loop is CASRPGTGASYNEQFF. The DNA of the CDR3 is TGTGCCAGCAGACCCGGGACCGGGGCTTCCTACAATGAGCAGTTCTTC.

The chain is built from TRBV27 and TRBJ1-3; D possibly corresponds to TRBD1 (6 bases). Trimming removed 7 bases from V and 2 bases from J, with 12 bases in between. Germline CDR1 reads MNHEY; CDR2 reads SMNVEV (reference sequence). The CDR3 is 14 residues long. The chain's CDR3 is CASMIRGTGNTIYF. CDR3 coding DNA: TGTGCCAGCATGATCAGGGGCACTGGAAACACCATATATTTT.

The chain employs TRBV2 and TRBJ1-5; 12 bases match TRBD1. The CDR3 extends over 13 amino acids. From germline, CDR1 is SNHLY and CDR2 FYNNEI. V was pared by 8 bases and J by 6 bases, with 2 bases of the junction left unmatched. This chain's CDR3 is CASQGQGAQPQHF. For the CDR3, the DNA is TGTGCCAGCCAGGGACAGGGGGCTCAGCCCCAGCATTTT. Full variable domain (rest looked up from reference TRBV2 and TRBJ1-5): EPEVTQTPSHQVTQMGQEVILRCVPISNHLYFYWYRQILGQKVEFLVSFYNNEISEKSEIFDDQFSVERPDGSNFTLKIRSTKLEDSAMYFCASQGQGAQPQHFGDGTRLSIL.

The count of this clone is one. The V gene is TRBV6-5, the J gene TRBJ1-6, with D hard to call. The CDR3 has 14 residues. V gave up 4 bases and J gave up 15 bases, with 19 bases separating them. Germline V gene data show CDR1 as MNHEY and CDR2 as SVGAGI. The CDR3 DNA reads as TGTGCCAGCAGTTCAAACAATCAAGGAGTCAGCCTCCACTTT. Translating it yields CASSSNNQGVSLHF.